These 26 T cell receptor beta chains came from one sample sequenced in a study of T cell responses to AZD1222 COVID-19 vaccine. Produced via immunoSEQ multiplex PCR; TCRdb's table is partial and in-frame only. The repertoire holds 95,000 to 100,000 clones, with almost 90% as singletons. Here the sequenced sample was peripheral blood, taken 28 days after the second AZD1222 dose. These receptors all stem from an adult who received the AZD1222 COVID-19 vaccine.

This chain uses TRBV9 with TRBJ1-2; the D is unclear. V lost 3 bases, J lost 1 base, and 13 bases lay in between. CDR3 length: 15 amino acids. The germline V gene has CDR1 SGDLS and CDR2 YYNGEE. The CDR3 DNA sequence: TGTGCCAGCAGCGCCGCCCCGGCACATAACTATGGCTACACCTTC. This codes for CASSAAPAHNYGYTF.

The rearrangement links TRBV2 to TRBJ1-1; D may be TRBD1 (6 bases). Per germline, CDR1 SNHLY and CDR2 FYNNEI. This CDR3 spans 16 amino acids. Trimming left V 3 bases short and J 4 bases short, with 18 bases between. In DNA, the CDR3 is TGTGCCAGCAGTGAGGGAGGTACAGGGTCTTTCACTGAAGCTTTCTTT. As protein: CASSEGGTGSFTEAFF.

The chain uses TRBV5-4 and TRBJ1-1, with no clear D. The V gene's germline CDR1 is SGHNT and CDR2 YYREEE (reference sequence). The CDR3 runs to 11 residues. V was trimmed by 3 bases and J by 11 bases, leaving 11 bases between them. For the CDR3, the DNA is TGTGCCAGCAGCTCCCTCCTTGAGGCTTTCTTT. Protein: CASSSLLEAFF.

This clone was observed a handful of times. The chain joins TRBV5-1 to TRBJ2-3; 12 bases fit TRBD2. Trimming at V came to 4 bases and at J to 0 bases, leaving 3 bases not matched to a gene. Germline V gene data show CDR1 as SGHRS and CDR2 as YFSETQ. The CDR3 runs 16 residues. CDR3 in DNA: TGCGCCAGCAGCAACGGACTAGCGGGGAGCACAGATACGCAGTATTTT. Amino acids: CASSNGLAGSTDTQYF.

This clone was counted a few times. The chain recombines TRBV2 with TRBJ1-1; D unresolved. The germline V and J ends were trimmed by 7 bases and 1 base, with 13 bases remaining between them. The CDR3 is 14 amino acids. In germline, CDR1 is SNHLY, CDR2 FYNNEI. DNA for the CDR3: TGTGCCAGCACCCCGTCTCCCTCGAACACTGAAGCTTTCTTT. Its translation: CASTPSPSNTEAFF.

This chain joins TRBV5-1 and TRBJ2-1; 10 nucleotides match TRBD2. This CDR3 has 16 amino acids. The germline V gene has CDR1 SGHRS and CDR2 YFSETQ. V gave up 5 bases and J gave up 1 base; unmatched junction bases: 6. The CDR3 loop is CASRAGTSDSYNEQFF. In nucleotides, the CDR3 is TGCGCCAGCAGAGCCGGGACTAGCGATTCCTACAATGAGCAGTTCTTC.

This chain joins TRBV7-8 and TRBJ2-4, with 9 bases aligning to TRBD1. The CDR3 spans 24 residues. After removal of 5 bases from V and 0 bases from J, the junction contained 29 bases not matched to a gene. Looked up from germline, CDR1 is SGHVS and CDR2 is FQNEAQ. The CDR3 is CASSPSGGTGGMSSEALAKNIQYF. In nucleotides, the CDR3 is TGTGCCAGCAGCCCTAGCGGCGGCACAGGGGGCATGTCCTCCGAAGCTTTAGCCAAAAACATTCAGTACTTC.

This rearrangement joins TRBV10-2 to TRBJ2-1, with 13 bases fitting TRBD2. CDR3 length: 16 residues. CDR1 and CDR2 from the germline V gene are WSHSY and SAAADI. V lost 3 bases and J lost 8; bases outside the gene matches: 7. For the CDR3, the DNA is TGCGCCAGCAGTGATTTGGGGACTAGCGGGACAGATGAGCAGTTCTTC. Residues: CASSDLGTSGTDEQFF.

The J gene is TRBJ1-2, the V gene TRBV3-1 (or the pseudogene TRBV3-2); a possible D gene is TRBD1 (5 bases). The CDR3 has 14 amino acids. The germline CDR1 and CDR2 sequences are LGHDT and YNNKEL (reference sequence). Between the trimmed V and J ends, which lost 1 base and 5 bases, there was a span of 11 bases. The CDR3 region is CASSQGGDGYGYTF. For the CDR3, the DNA is TGTGCCAGCAGCCAAGGTGGGGACGGATATGGCTACACCTTC.

The rearrangement uses TRBV11-1 and TRBJ2-1; 10 nucleotides match TRBD1. After removal of 3 bases from V and 9 bases from J, the junction contained 2 bases not matched to a gene. This CDR3 has 13 residues. From germline, CDR1 is SGHAT and CDR2 FQDESV (reference sequence). The CDR3 DNA is TGTGCCAGCAGCTTGGACAGGGGGGGTGAGCAGTTCTTC. Amino acid sequence: CASSLDRGGEQFF. The complete variable domain, with remaining parts taken from reference TRBV11-1 and TRBJ2-1, reads EAEVAQSPRYKITEKSQAVAFWCDPISGHATLYWYRQILGQGPELLVQFQDESVVDDSQLPKDRFSAERLKGVDSTLKIQPAELGDSAMYLCASSLDRGGEQFFGPGTRLTVL.

The chain combines TRBV19 with TRBJ1-5; 9 bases are a match to TRBD1. After removal of 0 bases from V and 0 bases from J, the junction contained 3 bases not matched to a gene. CDR1 and CDR2 from the germline V gene are LNHDA and SQIVND (reference sequence). The length of the CDR3 is 17 residues. The CDR3 DNA is TGTGCCAGTAGTATAGAGACAGGGGGGTATAGCAATCAGCCCCAGCATTTT. Translating it yields CASSIETGGYSNQPQHF.

The V and J genes are TRBV12-5 and TRBJ1-1; D is undetermined. Germline V gives CDR1 LGHNT, CDR2 FRNRAP. The V end lost 3 bases, the J end lost 1 base, and 3 bases lay between the germline ends. The CDR3 runs 12 residues. The CDR3 coding sequence is TGTGCTAGTGGTTTTTGGAACACTGAAGCTTTCTTT. Protein: CASGFWNTEAFF.

V usage is TRBV7-2 and J usage is TRBJ2-7; 7 nucleotides agree with TRBD1. The CDR3 has 14 amino acids. From germline, CDR1 is SGHTA and CDR2 FQGNSA. J was trimmed by 4 bases and V by 1 base; bases with no gene match: 4. The CDR3, as DNA: TGTGCCAGCAGCTTAGGTGAGGGGGCTTACGAGCAGTACTTC. The encoded protein is CASSLGEGAYEQYF.

The chain joins TRBV2 to TRBJ1-2; possibly TRBD1 for D (5 bases). Germline V gene data show CDR1 as SNHLY and CDR2 as FYNNEI. The length of the CDR3 is 13 residues. Trimming left V 10 bases short and J 3 bases short, with 15 bases between. The CDR3 DNA is TGTGCCACCACCCGAGGGGCTTACTATGGCTACACCTTC. Translating gives CATTRGAYYGYTF. Full variable domain (rest looked up from reference TRBV2 and TRBJ1-2): EPEVTQTPSHQVTQMGQEVILRCVPISNHLYFYWYRQILGQKVEFLVSFYNNEISEKSEIFDDQFSVERPDGSNFTLKIRSTKLEDSAMYFCATTRGAYYGYTFGSGTRLTVV.

The gene calls are TRBV9 and TRBJ2-3, with 9 positions matching TRBD1. The V segment lost 3 bases and the J segment 5 bases; nucleotides outside the gene matches: 7. This CDR3 comprises 15 residues. CDR1 is SGDLS and CDR2 is YYNGEE in the germline V gene. CDR3 protein: CASSGTGGVKDTQYF. DNA for the CDR3: TGTGCCAGCAGCGGCACAGGGGGCGTTAAAGATACGCAGTATTTT.

V and J are TRBV7-9 and TRBJ1-1, with 10 bases identical to TRBD1. The CDR3 is 14 amino acids. Trimming at V came to 6 bases and at J to 8 bases, leaving 9 bases not matched to a gene. Germline V gene lookup returns CDR1 SEHNR and CDR2 FQNEAQ (reference sequence). The CDR3 loop is CASRAGTGVKEAFF. The CDR3 nucleotides read TGTGCCAGCAGGGCCGGGACAGGGGTCAAGGAAGCTTTCTTT.

The chain uses TRBV29-1 and TRBJ2-6; TRBD2 agrees at 12 bases. This CDR3 spans 17 amino acids. The germline V gene encodes CDR1 SQVTM and CDR2 ANQGSEA. Trimming took 6 bases from V and 0 from J; bases not matched to a gene: 6. CDR3 region: CSVDSGLAGSGANVLTF. DNA for the CDR3: TGCAGCGTAGACTCGGGACTAGCGGGCTCTGGGGCCAACGTCCTGACTTTC. The entire variable domain, with the rest obtained from reference TRBV29-1 and TRBJ2-6, is as follows: SAVISQKPSRDICQRGTSLTIQCQVDSQVTMMFWYRQQPGQSLTLIATANQGSEATYESGFVIDKFPISRPNLTFSTLTVSNMSPEDSSIYLCSVDSGLAGSGANVLTFGAGSRLTVL.

The rearrangement links TRBV30 to TRBJ2-7; 9 bases are shared with TRBD2. Germline lookup yields CDR1 GTSNPN and CDR2 SVGIG (reference sequence). The CDR3 is made up of 15 amino acids. The trim removed 5 bases at V and 0 bases at J, leaving 8 bases unmatched. CDR3 bases: TGTGCCTGGGAGAGGGCGGGAGGGCCCTCCTACGAGCAGTACTTC. This encodes CAWERAGGPSYEQYF.

This clone has a handful of counts. V usage is TRBV3-1 (or the pseudogene TRBV3-2) and J usage is TRBJ2-2, with D possibly being TRBD2 (6 bases). V lost 7 bases, J lost 2 bases, and 11 bases lay in between. CDR3 length: 14 amino acids. Germline loops: CDR1 LGHDT, CDR2 YNNKEL (reference sequence). The CDR3 is CASTGGPNTGELFF. The CDR3 DNA sequence: TGTGCCAGCACTGGAGGGCCCAACACCGGGGAGCTGTTTTTT.

The rearrangement links TRBV19 to TRBJ1-4, with D uncertain. Trimming cost V 6 bases and J 4 bases, with 15 bases left between them. The germline V gene encodes CDR1 LNHDA and CDR2 SQIVND (reference sequence). This CDR3 is built from 15 residues. This CDR3 is CASRIYGDYNEKLFF. Here the CDR3 DNA reads TGTGCCAGTAGAATCTACGGGGATTATAATGAAAAACTGTTTTTT.

The CDR3 sequence is CASSYGGGNQPQHF. As DNA, the CDR3 is TGTGCCAGCAGCTATGGTGGAGGCAATCAGCCCCAGCATTTT. The gene calls are TRBV7-9 and TRBJ1-5, with D hard to call. The germline V gene has CDR1 SEHNR and CDR2 FQNEAQ (reference sequence). CDR3 length: 14 residues. Trimming stripped 4 bases from V and 2 bases from J, with 9 bases between.

The chain has TRBV7-2 and TRBJ1-3; 9 nucleotides match TRBD1. The germline V gene encodes CDR1 SGHTA and CDR2 FQGNSA. The trim removed 1 base at V and 1 base at J, leaving 2 bases unmatched. This CDR3 region has 16 residues. The CDR3: CASSLEDRGSGNTIYF. In nucleotides, the CDR3 is TGTGCCAGCAGCTTAGAGGACAGGGGATCTGGAAACACCATATATTTT.

This chain uses TRBV12-3 or TRBV12-4 with TRBJ1-5; D gene ambiguous. V was cut by 6 bases and J by 4 bases, with 7 bases left in between. The CDR3 is made up of 12 amino acids. Here the CDR3 reads CASRTGNQPQHF. The CDR3 region has the DNA TGTGCCAGCAGGACGGGGAATCAGCCCCAGCATTTT.

This chain joins TRBV30 and TRBJ2-7; 10 bases map to TRBD1. Germline values: CDR1 GTSNPN, CDR2 SVGIG (reference sequence). V shed 4 bases, J shed 5 bases, and the junction held 11 bases outside the gene matches. The CDR3 is 15 amino acids. CDR3 DNA sequence: TGTGCCTGGAAAATCCCCGGGACAGGGGTTCACGAGCAGTACTTC. Its protein product is CAWKIPGTGVHEQYF. Full variable domain (rest looked up from reference TRBV30 and TRBJ2-7): SQTIHQWPATLVQPVGSPLSLECTVEGTSNPNLYWYRQAAGRGLQLLFYSVGIGQISSEVPQNLSASRPQDRQFILSSKKLLLSDSGFYLCAWKIPGTGVHEQYFGPGTRLTVT.

The gene calls are TRBV6-5 and TRBJ2-7; tentatively, D is TRBD1 or TRBD2 (5 bases each). Trimming left V 8 bases short and J 7 bases short, with 18 bases between. The CDR3 spans 13 residues. Germline V gene sequence: CDR1 MNHEY, CDR2 SVGAGI. The CDR3: CASHIGASGEQYF. The CDR3 DNA reads as TGTGCCAGCCATATCGGGGCTAGTGGGGAGCAGTACTTC.

This clone was recorded once. J is TRBJ2-2 and V is TRBV3-1 (or the pseudogene TRBV3-2); D possibly corresponds to TRBD2 (6 bases). Trimming stripped 4 bases from V and 3 bases from J, with 15 bases between. Germline CDR1 is LGHDT and CDR2 is YNNKEL (reference sequence). The CDR3 runs 16 residues. The CDR3 DNA sequence: TGTGCCAGCAGCCGGCCCGGGACTTCCTACACCGGGGAGCTGTTTTTT. Translating it yields CASSRPGTSYTGELFF.